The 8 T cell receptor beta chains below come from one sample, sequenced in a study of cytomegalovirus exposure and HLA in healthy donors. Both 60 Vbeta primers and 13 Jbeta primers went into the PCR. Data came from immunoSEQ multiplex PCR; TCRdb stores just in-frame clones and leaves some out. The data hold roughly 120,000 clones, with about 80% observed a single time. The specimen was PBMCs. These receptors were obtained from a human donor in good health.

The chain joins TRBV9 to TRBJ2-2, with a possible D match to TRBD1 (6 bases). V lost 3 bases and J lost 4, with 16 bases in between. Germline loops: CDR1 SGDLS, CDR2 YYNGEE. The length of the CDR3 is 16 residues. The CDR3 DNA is TGTGCCAGCAGCGCCCCTCCAGGGGAAACCACCGGGGAGCTGTTTTTT. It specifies CASSAPPGETTGELFF.

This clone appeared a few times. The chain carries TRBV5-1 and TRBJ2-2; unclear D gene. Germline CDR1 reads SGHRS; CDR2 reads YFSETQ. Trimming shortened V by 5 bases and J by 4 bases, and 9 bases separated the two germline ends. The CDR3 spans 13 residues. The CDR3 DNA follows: TGCGCCAGCAGAGATTTGGCCACCGGGGAGCTGTTTTTT. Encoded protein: CASRDLATGELFF.

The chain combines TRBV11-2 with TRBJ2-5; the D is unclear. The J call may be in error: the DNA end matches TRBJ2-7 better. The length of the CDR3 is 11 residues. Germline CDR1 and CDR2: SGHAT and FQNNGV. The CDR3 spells CASSLGSEQYF. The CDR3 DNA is TGTGCCAGCAGCTTAGGAAGCGAGCAGTACTTC.

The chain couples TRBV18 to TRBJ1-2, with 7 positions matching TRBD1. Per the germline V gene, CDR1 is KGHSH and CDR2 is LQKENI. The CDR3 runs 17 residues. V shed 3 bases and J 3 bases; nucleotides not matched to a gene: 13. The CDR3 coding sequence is TGTGCCAGCTCACCGGCAGGGGGAGCTCAGACTTACTATGGCTACACCTTC. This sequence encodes CASSPAGGAQTYYGYTF.

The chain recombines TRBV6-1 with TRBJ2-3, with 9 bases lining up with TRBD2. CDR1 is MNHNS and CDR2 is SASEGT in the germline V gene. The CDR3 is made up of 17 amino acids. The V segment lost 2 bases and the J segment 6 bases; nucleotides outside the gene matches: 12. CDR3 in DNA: TGTGCCAGCAGTGAATCGGCGGGGGGGCACCCCTCCGATACGCAGTATTTT. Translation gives CASSESAGGHPSDTQYF.

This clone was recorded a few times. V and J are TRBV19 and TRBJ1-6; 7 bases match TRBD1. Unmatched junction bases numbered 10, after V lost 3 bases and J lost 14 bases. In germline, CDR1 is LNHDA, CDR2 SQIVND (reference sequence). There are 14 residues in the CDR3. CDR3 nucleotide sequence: TGTGCCAGTAGTATGGGACAGACTTCAGGGGCCCTCCACTTT. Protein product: CASSMGQTSGALHF.

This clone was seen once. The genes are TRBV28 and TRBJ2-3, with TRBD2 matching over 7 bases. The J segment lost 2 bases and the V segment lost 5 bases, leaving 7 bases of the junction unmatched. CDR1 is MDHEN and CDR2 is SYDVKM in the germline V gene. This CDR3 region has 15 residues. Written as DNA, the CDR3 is TGTGCCAGCAGTACCGGACTAGGCCACACAGATACGCAGTATTTT. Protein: CASSTGLGHTDTQYF.

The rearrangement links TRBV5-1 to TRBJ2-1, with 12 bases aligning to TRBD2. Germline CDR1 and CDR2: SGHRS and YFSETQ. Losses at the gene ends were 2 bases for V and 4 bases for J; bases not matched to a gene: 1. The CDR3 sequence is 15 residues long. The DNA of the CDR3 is TGCGCCAGCAGCTTCGGACTAGCGGGGTACAATGAGCAGTTCTTC. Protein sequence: CASSFGLAGYNEQFF.